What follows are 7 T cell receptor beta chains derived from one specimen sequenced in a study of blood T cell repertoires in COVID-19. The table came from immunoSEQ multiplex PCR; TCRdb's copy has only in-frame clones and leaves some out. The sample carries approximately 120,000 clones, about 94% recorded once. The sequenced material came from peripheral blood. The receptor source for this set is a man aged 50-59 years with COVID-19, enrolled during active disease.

CDR3 amino acids: CASSNRENTEAFF. The CDR3 bases are TGTGCCAGCAGTAACAGAGAGAACACTGAAGCTTTCTTT. V is TRBV2 and J is TRBJ1-1; no definite D call. V shed 5 bases and J shed 1 base, with 8 bases lying between them. Looked up from germline, CDR1 is SNHLY and CDR2 is FYNNEI. This CDR3 is built from 13 residues. Full variable domain (missing parts from reference TRBV2 and TRBJ1-1): EPEVTQTPSHQVTQMGQEVILRCVPISNHLYFYWYRQILGQKVEFLVSFYNNEISEKSEIFDDQFSVERPDGSNFTLKIRSTKLEDSAMYFCASSNRENTEAFFGQGTRLTVV.

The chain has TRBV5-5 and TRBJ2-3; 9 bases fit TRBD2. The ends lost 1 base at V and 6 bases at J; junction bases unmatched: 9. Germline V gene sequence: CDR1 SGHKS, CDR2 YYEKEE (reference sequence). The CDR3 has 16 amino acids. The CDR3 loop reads CASSLRGLAYQDTQYF. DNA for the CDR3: TGTGCCAGCAGCTTGCGGGGACTAGCTTACCAGGATACGCAGTATTTT.

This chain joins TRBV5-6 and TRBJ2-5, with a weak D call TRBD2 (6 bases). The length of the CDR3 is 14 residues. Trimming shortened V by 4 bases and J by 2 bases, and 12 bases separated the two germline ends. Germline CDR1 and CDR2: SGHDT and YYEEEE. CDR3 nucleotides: TGTGCCAGCAGCAGGCGGACTAATCAAGAGACCCAGTACTTC. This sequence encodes CASSRRTNQETQYF.

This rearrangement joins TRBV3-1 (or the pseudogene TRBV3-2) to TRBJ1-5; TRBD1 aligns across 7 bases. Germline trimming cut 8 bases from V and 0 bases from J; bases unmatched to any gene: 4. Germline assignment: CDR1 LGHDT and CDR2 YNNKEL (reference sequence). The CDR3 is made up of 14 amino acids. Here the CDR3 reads CASSGGLSNQPQHF. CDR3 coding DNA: TGTGCCAGCTCAGGGGGACTTAGCAATCAGCCCCAGCATTTT.

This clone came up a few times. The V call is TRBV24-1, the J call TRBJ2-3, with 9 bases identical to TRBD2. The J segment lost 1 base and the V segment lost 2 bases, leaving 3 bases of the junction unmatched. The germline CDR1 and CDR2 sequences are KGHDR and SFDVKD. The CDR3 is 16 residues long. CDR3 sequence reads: CATSDSRLAGTDTQYF. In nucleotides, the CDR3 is TGTGCCACCAGTGATTCCCGACTAGCGGGCACAGATACGCAGTATTTT.

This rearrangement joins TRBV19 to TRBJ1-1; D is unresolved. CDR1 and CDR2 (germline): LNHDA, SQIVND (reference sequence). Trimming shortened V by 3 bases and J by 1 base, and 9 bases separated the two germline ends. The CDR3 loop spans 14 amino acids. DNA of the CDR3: TGTGCCAGTAGTATGAAACAGCAGAACACTGAAGCTTTCTTT. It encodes CASSMKQQNTEAFF.

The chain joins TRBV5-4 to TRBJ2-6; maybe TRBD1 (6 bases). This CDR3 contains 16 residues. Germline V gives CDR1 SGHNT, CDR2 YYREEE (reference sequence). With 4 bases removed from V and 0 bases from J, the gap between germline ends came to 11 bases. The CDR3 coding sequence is TGTGCCAGCAGCATCGACAGGCCCTCTGGGGCCAACGTCCTGACTTTC. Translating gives CASSIDRPSGANVLTF.